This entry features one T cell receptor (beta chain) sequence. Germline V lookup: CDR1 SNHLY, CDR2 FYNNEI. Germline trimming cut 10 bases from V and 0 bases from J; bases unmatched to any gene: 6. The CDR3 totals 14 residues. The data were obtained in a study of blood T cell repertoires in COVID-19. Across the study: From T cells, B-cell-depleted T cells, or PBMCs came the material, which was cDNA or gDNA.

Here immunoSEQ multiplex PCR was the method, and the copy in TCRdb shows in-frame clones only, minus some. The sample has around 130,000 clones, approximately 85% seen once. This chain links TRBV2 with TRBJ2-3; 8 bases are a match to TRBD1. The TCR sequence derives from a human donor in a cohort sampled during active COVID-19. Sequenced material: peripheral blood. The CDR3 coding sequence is TGTGCCACCACAGGGGGTCTGAGCACAGATACGCAGTATTTT. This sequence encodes CATTGGLSTDTQYF.